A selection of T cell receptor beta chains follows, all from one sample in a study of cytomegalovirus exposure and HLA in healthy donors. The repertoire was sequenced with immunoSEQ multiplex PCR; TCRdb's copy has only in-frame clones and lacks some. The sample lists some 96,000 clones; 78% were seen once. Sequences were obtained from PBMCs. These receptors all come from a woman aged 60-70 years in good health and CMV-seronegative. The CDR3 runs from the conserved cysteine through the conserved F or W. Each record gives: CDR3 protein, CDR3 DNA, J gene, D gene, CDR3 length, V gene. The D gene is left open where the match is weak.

CASSLTGGENYGYTF,TGTGCCAGCAGTCTCACAGGGGGGGAAAACTATGGCTACACCTTC,TRBJ1-2,TRBD1,15,TRBV6-5
CASSWGTEPNYGYTF,TGCGCCAGCAGCTGGGGGACAGAACCTAACTATGGCTACACCTTC,TRBJ1-2,TRBD1,15,TRBV5-1
CSVEDPGTVYFHYGYTF,TGCAGCGTTGAAGACCCCGGGACAGTCTATTTCCATTATGGCTACACCTTC,TRBJ1-2,TRBD1,17,TRBV29-1
CASSLLAYNEQFF,TGTGCCAGCAGCCTCCTAGCCTACAATGAGCAGTTCTTC,TRBJ2-1,NA,13,TRBV7-6
CASTGFKDSPLHF,TGTGCCAGTACAGGGTTTAAGGATTCACCCCTCCACTTT,TRBJ1-6,NA,13,TRBV2
CASSPGQNSYEQYF,TGTGCCAGCTCACCGGGACAGAATTCCTACGAGCAGTACTTC,TRBJ2-7,TRBD1,14,TRBV18
CASSWDRAYEQYF,TGCGCCAGCAGCTGGGACAGAGCCTACGAGCAGTACTTC,TRBJ2-7,TRBD1,13,TRBV5-1
CASSYSHPDTQYF,TGTGCCAGCAGTTACTCTCATCCAGATACGCAGTATTTT,TRBJ2-3,NA,13,TRBV6-5
CASSEQGSSYEQYF,TGTGCCAGCAGTGAACAGGGCTCCTCCTACGAGCAGTACTTC,TRBJ2-7,NA,14,TRBV6-1
CASSLELYGAYEQYF,TGCGCCAGCAGCTTGGAGTTATATGGGGCTTACGAGCAGTACTTC,TRBJ2-7,NA,15,TRBV5-1
CASSLLGGVNYGYTF,TGTGCCAGCAGCCTACTTGGGGGGGTGAACTATGGCTACACCTTC,TRBJ1-2,NA,15,TRBV7-9